The sequence of this T cell receptor beta chain was determined in a study of blood T cell repertoires in COVID-19 (dated by TCRdb to 2020 to 2022). About the study as a whole: Collaborator samples came from the United States, Italy and Spain and covered acute and convalescent phases of COVID-19. The prospective study material was composed of cDNA or gDNA derived from T cells, B-cell-depleted T cells, or PBMCs. Subjects who had been exposed to COVID-19, were actively infected with it, or had recovered from it provided the deeply sampled blood TCRbeta repertoires that made up the dataset. The repertoires were released in a freely available public database intended as a resource for research on the immune response to SARS-CoV-2. The samples were drawn from the first 160 participants of the ongoing ImmuneRACE study and from 1,254 subjects provided by 6 global collaborators. Sample metadata almost always included a de-identified subject ID, COVID-19 status, age in years and sex. HLA class I and class II types, where available, came from metadata supplied by the sample provider rather than from assay-based typing.

The germline V gene gives CDR1 as SGHRS and CDR2 as YFSETQ. Including cysteine and phenylalanine, the CDR3 has 15 amino acids. This entry keeps only the CDR3 DNA: 45 bases, framed from base 1. The junction shows trimming of 4 bases on V and 5 bases on J, and the gene matches do not reach 9 bases of it. Results the study describes overall, beyond this receptor: Clinical and demographic metadata were provided uncurated, with the amount varying by source and participant.

The immunoSEQ Assay, a bias-controlled multiplex PCR, was used to amplify TCRbeta CDR3 regions from genomic DNA. Per the original workflow: Nucleated cell counts per sample were estimated from amplification of reference gene primers within the assay. Sequence reads were collapsed and filtered to measure the absolute abundance of every unique TCRbeta CDR3 rearrangement. For each sample, productive Simpson clonality was calculated by taking the square root of Simpson's diversity index across productive rearrangements. TCRdb stores this immuneACCESS table with in-frame sequences only. Part of the clones is absent; in the studies checked, under half of the shortfall reflects unresolved V genes, and no reason is known for the rest. V and J calls and clone size come straight from that table; D and trimming were deduced from the DNA. This sample comprises 310,000 or so clones, 87% of them detected only once. The top ten hold more than 8.5% of the sample.

Enrolling through a virtual design, the prospective study's participants ranged in age from about 18 to 89 years and lived across roughly 24 United States geographic areas. Cohort assignment in the prospective study relied on participant-reported clinical history from a screening survey and a study questionnaire. ImmuneRACE Cohort 3 recovered participants were defined by two consecutive negative NP/OP PCR tests, healthcare professional clearance, or symptom resolution. In the prospective study, whole blood, serum and a nasopharyngeal or oropharyngeal swab were collected from each participant by mobile phlebotomists. Over an approximately two-month period, participants in the prospective study had the option of providing additional blood draws and questionnaires. Before DNA extraction, blood samples from the prospective study were shipped at room temperature or frozen. Notes on this clone: Its antigen remains unidentified. Base quality data are lacking; no much larger clone is found one base away.

This clonotype was obtained from a woman between 18 and 29 years old who had recovered from COVID-19. The specimen sequenced was PBMCs or T cells enriched from blood (not recorded which). This chain joins TRBV5-1 to TRBJ2-3, with 8 middle bases fitting TRBD1. The bases read TGCGCCAGCAGCCCACGACAGGGGAGTGGAGATACGCAGTATTTT. It codes for CASSPRQGSGDTQYF. The reference TRBV5-1 and TRBJ2-3 proteins fill in what lies around the CDR3, so the full variable domain reads KAGVTQTPRYLIKTRGQQVTLSCSPISGHRSVSWYQQTPGQGLQFLFEYFSETQRNKGNFPGRFSGRQFSNSRSEMNVSTLELGDSALYLCASSPRQGSGDTQYFGPGTRLTVL.